This note documents a single T cell receptor (beta chain) sequence. This CDR3 is 17 amino acids long. Germline trimming cut 1 base from V and 4 bases from J; bases unmatched to any gene: 8. Germline loops: CDR1 SGHVS, CDR2 FNYEAQ. This sample stems from a study of CD8 T cells in Susac syndrome. Reverse transcription used about 0.45 to 1 ug RNA and random hexamers. TCRdb reprocessed the immunoSEQ multiplex PCR reads via MiXCR and lists one record per CDR3 protein. The sample yields 170,000 or so distinct CDR3 sequences, roughly 96% seen once. The sample was CD8+ T cells from PBMCs. V is TRBV7-6 and J is TRBJ2-2; 8 nucleotides align to TRBD1. The TCR comes from a human donor with multiple sclerosis. The CDR3 DNA follows: TGTGCCAGCAGCTTAGAAACAGGGGGAGGAAGCACCGGGGAGCTGTTTTTT. Translating it yields CASSLETGGGSTGELFF.